The clone carrying this T cell receptor beta chain was observed many times. The antigen remains undetermined. This sample is drawn from a study of human T cells and chemical hapten exposure. Study-wide background: There were weekly diphenylcyclopropenone doses to the scalp for patients throughout the roughly 22-week study. Alopecia areata, totalis or universalis was found in mostly female patients. Study-wide results and limits: With regard to DPC sensitization, TCRs above 1 in 1000 frequency did not change.

Authors' analysis steps: Between about 23,224 and 700,000 TCRs appeared in each sample, and the median stood at 95,638. TCRdb reprocessed the RACE reads with MiXCR, giving one entry per CDR3 protein. The V and J calls, along with clone size, are taken from TCRdb and not from the paper's own processing. The data show about 74,000 distinct CDR3 sequences, 12% to 15% seen once. The germline V gene has CDR1 SQVTM and CDR2 ANQGSEA. CDR3 length equals 11 residues. Trimming shortened V by 7 bases and J by 0 bases, and 6 bases separated the two germline ends. Time point meaning: pre-sensitization, week 0. Regarding treatment: therapeutic diphenylcyclopropenone sensitization with weekly scalp DPC.

The V call is TRBV29-1, the J call TRBJ1-1; D not resolved. This receptor was taken from a woman aged 45-59 years with alopecia areata. Some clones in this sample may be carry-over from other donors' samples. The specimen was whole blood, collected in connection with sensitization to the hapten diphenylcyclopropenone (DPC). CDR3 nucleotide sequence: TGCAGCGCCCAGGTGAACACTGAAGCTTTCTTT. It codes for CSAQVNTEAFF.